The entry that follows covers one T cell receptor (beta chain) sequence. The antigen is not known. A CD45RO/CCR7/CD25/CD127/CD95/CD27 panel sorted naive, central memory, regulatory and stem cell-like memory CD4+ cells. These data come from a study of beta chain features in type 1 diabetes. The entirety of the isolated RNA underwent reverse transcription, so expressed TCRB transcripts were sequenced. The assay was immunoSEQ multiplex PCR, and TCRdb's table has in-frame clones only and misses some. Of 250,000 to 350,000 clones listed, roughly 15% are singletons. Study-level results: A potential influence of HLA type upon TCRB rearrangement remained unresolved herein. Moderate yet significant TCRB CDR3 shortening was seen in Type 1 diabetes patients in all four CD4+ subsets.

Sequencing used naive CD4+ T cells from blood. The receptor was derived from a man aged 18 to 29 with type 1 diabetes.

CDR3 DNA sequence: TGCAGCGCCTCCCCGGTAGTTAACACTGAAGCTTTCTTT. Amino acids: CSASPVVNTEAFF. The rearrangement uses TRBV29-1 and TRBJ1-1; D unclear. This CDR3 region has 13 residues. Trimming removed 7 bases at V and 2 bases at J, with 14 bases between. The germline V gene has CDR1 SQVTM and CDR2 ANQGSEA.